Each of the 30 T cell receptor beta chains below was sequenced from the same sample in a study of blood T cell repertoires in COVID-19. TCRdb's copy holds only in-frame clones and misses some; the assay was immunoSEQ multiplex PCR. Of 93,000 or so clones in the sample, over 65% are singletons; the top ten hold about 12%. The sequencing input was peripheral blood. The receptors were gathered from a human donor in a cohort sampled during active COVID-19.

The V call is TRBV7-8, the J call TRBJ2-3; 9 bases fit TRBD1. Germline CDR1 is SGHVS and CDR2 is FQNEAQ. The CDR3 spans 17 residues. V lost 1 base, J lost 1 base, and 6 bases stayed unmatched. The CDR3 coding sequence is TGTGCCAGCAGCTTAGATCCCTGGACAGGGGGCACAGATACGCAGTATTTT. Residues: CASSLDPWTGGTDTQYF.

This clone has only a few counts. V gene TRBV10-3 combines with J gene TRBJ2-3, with 8 bases identical to TRBD2. Germline CDR1 is ENHRY and CDR2 is SYGVKD. This CDR3 is built from 14 residues. V lost 6 bases to trimming and J lost 1 base; unmatched junction nucleotides: 3. The CDR3 region is CAIRLSGGTDTQYF. CDR3 nucleotide sequence: TGTGCCATCAGACTTAGCGGGGGCACAGATACGCAGTATTTT.

This clone was counted a single time. This sequence joins TRBV7-2 and TRBJ2-7, with D perhaps matching TRBD2 (5 bases). Per the germline V gene, CDR1 is SGHTA and CDR2 is FQGNSA. The V and J ends lost 5 bases and 7 bases respectively, with 9 bases between them. This CDR3 region has 11 residues. Here the CDR3 DNA reads TGTGCCAGCAGCCGACTAAGGGAGCAGTACTTC. Protein: CASSRLREQYF.

V and J are TRBV5-1 and TRBJ1-4; D is ambiguous. This CDR3 contains 16 residues. Deletions cut 0 bases from V and 5 bases from J, with 14 bases between. Germline loops: CDR1 SGHRS, CDR2 YFSETQ. CDR3 protein: CASSLALSQLNEKLFF. The CDR3 DNA sequence: TGCGCCAGCAGCTTGGCTTTGTCCCAGTTAAATGAAAAACTGTTTTTT.

The V and J genes are TRBV5-1 and TRBJ2-2; TRBD1 agrees at 10 bases. Germline CDR1 reads SGHRS; CDR2 reads YFSETQ. The ends lost 2 bases at V and 5 bases at J; junction bases unmatched: 3. The CDR3 is 15 residues long. CDR3 sequence (DNA): TGCGCCAGCAGCTTTGGGACAGGGGTGACCGGGGAGCTGTTTTTT. Its translation is CASSFGTGVTGELFF.

A few counts support this clone. The rearrangement joins TRBV28 to TRBJ1-2; possibly TRBD1 for D (5 bases). This CDR3 is 14 amino acids long. V dropped 4 bases and J dropped 7 bases, with 16 bases sitting between them. CDR1 and CDR2 (germline): MDHEN, SYDVKM. In DNA form, the CDR3 reads TGTGCCAGCAGTTACCAAGGAGGGGCAGTTGGCTACACCTTC. This translates into CASSYQGGAVGYTF.

The chain joins TRBV4-3 to TRBJ1-2; 8 bases map to TRBD1. J lost 5 bases, V lost 1 base, and 6 bases had no gene match. The CDR3 spans 15 residues. The germline gives CDR1 LGHNA, CDR2 YSLEER. The CDR3: CASSQVQGAGYGYTF. In nucleotides, the CDR3 is TGCGCCAGCAGCCAAGTGCAGGGGGCAGGTTATGGCTACACCTTC.

The chain combines TRBV3-1 (or the pseudogene TRBV3-2) with TRBJ2-4, with TRBD2 matching over 9 bases. CDR1 LGHDT and CDR2 YNNKEL come from the germline V gene (reference sequence). With V trimmed by 4 bases and J by 1 base, 2 bases remained unmatched. There are 15 residues in the CDR3. The CDR3 DNA is TGTGCCAGCAGCCGAAGCGGGGGGGCCAAAAACATTCAGTACTTC. This codes for CASSRSGGAKNIQYF.

V is TRBV30 and J is TRBJ2-2; 11 bases agree with TRBD1. CDR1 is GTSNPN and CDR2 is SVGIG in the germline V gene (reference sequence). The CDR3 runs to 16 residues. V trimming: 2 bases; J trimming: 3 bases; junction bases outside the gene matches: 5. CDR3 amino acids: CAWSKGTGGYTGELFF. The CDR3 DNA reads as TGTGCCTGGAGTAAAGGGACAGGGGGATACACCGGGGAGCTGTTTTTT.

This clone was seen a few times. CDR3 in amino acids: CASPGGPGANVLTF. CDR3 DNA: TGTGCCAGCCCTGGGGGCCCCGGGGCCAACGTCCTGACTTTC. This chain joins TRBV5-4 and TRBJ2-6; possibly TRBD1 for D (6 bases). Trimming removed 7 bases from V and 4 bases from J, with 12 bases in between. The V gene's germline CDR1 is SGHNT and CDR2 YYREEE (reference sequence). This CDR3 has 14 amino acids.

This clone is judged hyperexpanded. The J gene is TRBJ2-3, the V gene TRBV28, with 16 bases lining up with TRBD2. The J segment lost 14 bases and the V segment lost 3 bases, leaving 8 bases of the junction unmatched. There are 15 residues in the CDR3. Germline V gene sequence: CDR1 MDHEN, CDR2 SYDVKM. CDR3 in amino acids: CASSFGTGLAGGPYF. CDR3 in DNA: TGTGCCAGCAGTTTCGGAACGGGACTAGCGGGGGGGCCGTATTTT.

This clone was recorded a few times. This rearrangement joins TRBV15 to TRBJ1-6, with 8 bases matching TRBD1. Germline trimming cut 4 bases from V and 8 bases from J; bases unmatched to any gene: 10. The CDR3 spans 16 residues. Germline V gene lookup returns CDR1 LNHNV and CDR2 YYDKDF (reference sequence). The CDR3 loop reads CATSIFAQGVDSPLHF. CDR3 bases: TGTGCCACCAGCATTTTCGCACAGGGGGTGGATTCACCCCTCCACTTT.

The chain uses TRBV7-6 and TRBJ2-1; 10 bases agree with TRBD1. Germline V gene sequence: CDR1 SGHVS, CDR2 FNYEAQ. The trim removed 0 bases at V and 6 bases at J, leaving 2 bases unmatched. The CDR3 is 15 amino acids. The DNA for the CDR3 is TGTGCCAGCAGCTTAGCGGGACAGGGGCCCAATGAGCAGTTCTTC. Encoded protein: CASSLAGQGPNEQFF.

This rearrangement joins TRBV4-1 to TRBJ1-5; no clear D gene. CDR1 is MGHRA, CDR2 YSYEKL, per germline. The CDR3 totals 13 residues. The V and J ends lost 4 bases and 3 bases respectively, with 7 bases between them. CDR3 amino acids: CASSPLFNQPQHF. The CDR3 coding sequence is TGCGCCAGCAGCCCCTTATTCAATCAGCCCCAGCATTTT.

The chain uses TRBV25-1 and TRBJ1-2, with TRBD1 as a possible D gene (6 bases). The CDR3 is 13 residues long. V was clipped by 8 bases and J by 7 bases, with 17 bases between them. Looked up from germline, CDR1 is MGHDK and CDR2 is SYGVNS. The CDR3 DNA follows: TGTGCCAGCTCCGAGGGGGTTGCCCTTGGCTACACCTTC. Its protein product is CASSEGVALGYTF.

The J gene is TRBJ1-6, the V gene TRBV7-3; D is uncertain. V was trimmed by 5 bases and J by 10 bases, leaving 12 bases between them. The length of the CDR3 is 13 residues. Germline V lookup: CDR1 SGHTA, CDR2 FQGTGA. The CDR3 region is CASSLRKSSPLHF. As DNA, the CDR3 is TGTGCCAGCAGCCTCAGGAAAAGCTCACCCCTCCACTTT. Based on the CDR3 plus reference TRBV7-3 and TRBJ1-6, the full variable domain is GAGVSQTPSNKVTEKGKYVELRCDPISGHTALYWYRQSLGQGPEFLIYFQGTGAADDSGLPNDRFFAVRPEGSVSTLKIQRTERGDSAVYLCASSLRKSSPLHFGNGTRLTVT.

V is TRBV7-3 and J is TRBJ1-1, with TRBD1 matching 7 bases. Germline V gene lookup returns CDR1 SGHTA and CDR2 FQGTGA. This CDR3 is built from 17 residues. V lost 5 bases to trimming and J lost 0 bases; unmatched junction nucleotides: 12. CDR3 amino acids: CASSPDARGDMNTEAFF. The CDR3 bases are TGTGCCAGCAGCCCCGACGCCAGGGGGGACATGAACACTGAAGCTTTCTTT.

The chain is built from TRBV5-4 and TRBJ2-2; D is ambiguous. This CDR3 region has 15 residues. From germline, CDR1 is SGHNT and CDR2 YYREEE (reference sequence). Trimming removed 4 bases from V and 3 bases from J, with 13 bases in between. The CDR3 loop reads CASSRELVDTGELFF. The CDR3 DNA reads TGTGCCAGCAGCCGCGAGCTAGTGGACACCGGGGAGCTGTTTTTT.

This clone occurred once. The chain has TRBV10-3 and TRBJ1-1, with 8 bases matching TRBD1. Per germline, CDR1 ENHRY and CDR2 SYGVKD. V dropped 6 bases and J dropped 0; count of bases not matched to a gene: 6. This CDR3 region has 15 residues. This CDR3 is CAISPTGAMNTEAFF. The CDR3 region has the DNA TGTGCCATCAGCCCGACAGGGGCTATGAACACTGAAGCTTTCTTT.

The chain combines TRBV6-2 or TRBV6-3 with TRBJ2-2, with D possibly matching TRBD2 (5 bases). CDR1 and CDR2 (germline): MNHEY, SVGEGT. Trimming removed 2 bases from V and 1 base from J, with 11 bases in between. The CDR3 sequence is 16 residues long. The CDR3 sequence is CASSYRGRRNTGELFF. The CDR3 nucleotides read TGTGCCAGCAGTTACCGAGGGAGACGGAACACCGGGGAGCTGTTTTTT.

The CDR3 here is CASSFGLLSTDTQYF. The CDR3, as DNA: TGTGCCAGCAGCTTTGGACTACTTAGCACAGATACGCAGTATTTT. The chain uses TRBV7-3 and TRBJ2-3, with TRBD2 as a possible D gene (6 bases). With 3 bases removed from V and 0 bases from J, the gap between germline ends came to 10 bases. The V gene's germline CDR1 is SGHTA and CDR2 FQGTGA. This CDR3 is 15 amino acids long.

The chain couples TRBV5-8 to TRBJ2-4; 9 nucleotides agree with TRBD2. The CDR3 runs 17 residues. Germline-derived CDR1 and CDR2 are SGHTS and YDEGEE. V was clipped by 2 bases and J by 0 bases; unmatched bases: 6. In nucleotides, the CDR3 is TGTGCCAGCAGCTTCCTAGCGGGGACCTTAGCCAAAAACATTCAGTACTTC. Translating it yields CASSFLAGTLAKNIQYF.

V gene TRBV4-1 combines with J gene TRBJ1-1; weak D call: TRBD1 (6 bases). Germline V gene lookup returns CDR1 MGHRA and CDR2 YSYEKL. The V end lost 3 bases, the J end lost 4 bases, and 15 bases lay between the germline ends. There are 15 residues in the CDR3. The CDR3 DNA reads TGCGCCAGCAGCCAGGAACAGGGTTTGAGCACTGAAGCTTTCTTT. Translation gives CASSQEQGLSTEAFF.

The V call is TRBV5-1, the J call TRBJ2-2, with D tentatively TRBD2 (6 bases). CDR3 size: 16 residues. Germline-derived CDR1 and CDR2 are SGHRS and YFSETQ. Trimming removed 0 bases at V and 0 bases at J, with 9 bases between. The CDR3 DNA is TGCGCCAGCAGCTTGGTTGGCGGGACGAACACCGGGGAGCTGTTTTTT. Amino acids: CASSLVGGTNTGELFF. The full variable domain, completed using reference TRBV5-1 and TRBJ2-2, is KAGVTQTPRYLIKTRGQQVTLSCSPISGHRSVSWYQQTPGQGLQFLFEYFSETQRNKGNFPGRFSGRQFSNSRSEMNVSTLELGDSALYLCASSLVGGTNTGELFFGEGSRLTVL.

This chain joins TRBV5-1 and TRBJ2-2, with 10 bases aligning to TRBD1. The ends lost 7 bases at V and 6 bases at J; junction bases unmatched: 6. The CDR3 is 14 residues long. CDR1 is SGHRS, CDR2 YFSETQ, per germline. CDR3 in amino acids: CASYGTGVSGELFF. The DNA of the CDR3 is TGCGCCAGCTACGGGACAGGGGTATCCGGGGAGCTGTTTTTT.

The chain is built from TRBV9 and TRBJ2-5, with D possibly TRBD2 on 6 matching bases. Germline CDR1 reads SGDLS; CDR2 reads YYNGEE. V was shortened by 3 bases and J by 4 bases, with 13 bases between the two germline ends. The CDR3 contains 14 residues. The CDR3 region has the DNA TGTGCCAGCAGCGCCGAGCAGGGAGGAGAGACCCAGTACTTC. This codes for CASSAEQGGETQYF.

V usage is TRBV5-1 and J usage is TRBJ1-1; no clear D gene. CDR1 is SGHRS and CDR2 is YFSETQ in the germline V gene. The length of the CDR3 is 13 residues. Trimming stripped 4 bases from V and 1 base from J, with 8 bases between. CDR3 residues: CASSKRQNTEAFF. The CDR3 DNA reads TGCGCCAGCAGCAAGCGCCAGAACACTGAAGCTTTCTTT. The full variable domain, completed using reference TRBV5-1 and TRBJ1-1, is KAGVTQTPRYLIKTRGQQVTLSCSPISGHRSVSWYQQTPGQGLQFLFEYFSETQRNKGNFPGRFSGRQFSNSRSEMNVSTLELGDSALYLCASSKRQNTEAFFGQGTRLTVV.

The chain couples TRBV4-1 to TRBJ1-1; TRBD1 aligns across 7 bases. Trimming removed 3 bases from V and 1 base from J; junction bases left unmatched: 5. CDR1 is MGHRA, CDR2 YSYEKL, per germline. This CDR3 region has 15 residues. This CDR3 reads CASSHLQGKNTEAFF. DNA of the CDR3: TGCGCCAGCAGCCACCTACAGGGGAAGAACACTGAAGCTTTCTTT.

The chain recombines TRBV20-1 with TRBJ2-7, with 9 bases lining up with TRBD2. V gave up 3 bases and J gave up 3 bases; unmatched junction bases: 6. The CDR3 has 14 residues. Per the germline V gene, CDR1 is DFQATT and CDR2 is SNEGSKA (reference sequence). In nucleotides, the CDR3 is TGCAGTGCTAGTTTAGCGGGGGTGCTCTACGAGCAGTACTTC. Protein product: CSASLAGVLYEQYF.

This sequence joins TRBV19 and TRBJ2-1; TRBD2 matches 7 bases. Germline CDR1 LNHDA, CDR2 SQIVND (reference sequence). There are 16 residues in the CDR3. Losses at the gene ends were 1 base for V and 0 bases for J; bases not matched to a gene: 3. In DNA form, the CDR3 reads TGTGCCAGTAGTATAGCCGGGGGGAACTCCTACAATGAGCAGTTCTTC. Encoded protein: CASSIAGGNSYNEQFF.